The clone carrying this T cell receptor beta chain has just a few counts. Trimming cost V 3 bases and J 9 bases; bases outside gene matches: 20. The germline V gene has CDR1 GTSNPN and CDR2 SVGIG (reference sequence). The CDR3 has 18 amino acids. These data belong to a study of T cells in Graves' hyperthyroidism and ophthalmopathy. Using RNA transcripts as the source, TCR beta CDR3 regions were amplified. Using the HTBI primer set, a first-round RT-PCR was run on the TCR CDR3. MiXCR was run by TCRdb on the multiplex PCR reads, yielding one entry per CDR3 protein. The sample contains more than 600,000 distinct CDR3 sequences, roughly 17% of which appear only once.

What was sequenced was blood. The TCR originated in a man aged 18 to 30 with Graves' hyperthyroidism. The chain combines TRBV30 with TRBJ1-6; 7 bases align to TRBD1. The CDR3 reads CAWRRGLTSAHFLSPLHF. CDR3 nucleotide sequence: TGTGCCTGGAGGAGGGGGCTCACATCAGCACATTTTCTTTCACCCCTCCACTTT.